This record covers a single T cell receptor beta chain. Its matching antigen is unknown. The CDR3 contains 15 residues. The J segment lost 4 bases and the V segment lost 6 bases, leaving 10 bases of the junction unmatched. The record originates from a study of blood T cells in healthy people across ages. Findings of the study overall: Donors of long life had a larger count of naive CD4+ cells and greater diversity than aged donors.

A second PCR, run for roughly 7 to 12 cycles, used a sample-barcoded 5' primer plus a J-beta primer mix. One entry per CDR3 protein, called by TCRdb with MiXCR from the 5' RACE reads. The repertoire holds 550,000 to 800,000 distinct CDR3 sequences, under 25% seen once, with 3.5% to 4% in the top ten. The chain has TRBV12-3 or TRBV12-4 and TRBJ2-3; 7 bases map to TRBD1. This clonotype was obtained from a man between 70 and 80 years old in good health. The specimen sequenced was blood. The CDR3 sequence is CASSTGTVRADTQYF. The CDR3 DNA is TGTGCCAGCAGCACGGGGACAGTCCGGGCAGATACGCAGTATTTT.